This TCR beta chain comes out of a study of blood T cell repertoires in COVID-19. At the level of the study: From the United States, Italy and Spain came samples of acute and convalescent COVID-19. T cells, B-cell-depleted T cells, or PBMCs provided the cDNA or gDNA that served as material.

Cohort 3 recovered donors had two negative PCRs, clearance, or symptom resolution. Assay used: immunoSEQ multiplex PCR; TCRdb lists only in-frame clones, some missing. The table includes a few hundred thousand clones, about 90% detected once. Germline V gene sequence: CDR1 SGHNT, CDR2 YYREEE (reference sequence). The ends lost 4 bases at V and 4 bases at J; junction bases unmatched: 9. This CDR3 spans 16 amino acids. This clonotype was sampled from a man aged 30 to 39 who had recovered from COVID-19. The sequenced sample was PBMCs or T cells enriched from blood (not recorded which). This chain connects TRBV5-4 to TRBJ2-3; 10 bases agree with TRBD1. In DNA, the CDR3 is TGTGCCAGCAGCCCGACGACAGGGGGCGCATCAGATACGCAGTATTTT. Translation: CASSPTTGGASDTQYF.